One and the same sample provided the 24 T cell receptor beta chains below, sequenced in a study of shared clonotypes between healthy human individuals. The assay was immunoSEQ multiplex PCR, and TCRdb's table has in-frame clones only and misses some. The data show about 2 million clones, with approximately 94% seen just once and roughly 1% held by the top ten. Selected positively for CCR7 and CD45RO-negative, naive CD8 cells excluded terminally differentiated effector memory CD45RA+ cells. Sequenced: naive CD8+ T cells sorted from blood. All receptors derive from a man aged 18 to 35 in good health.

The J gene is TRBJ2-5, the V gene TRBV29-1; tentatively, D is TRBD1 or TRBD2 (5 bases each). V dropped 3 bases and J dropped 5 bases, with 25 bases sitting between them. Germline lookup yields CDR1 SQVTM and CDR2 ANQGSEA. The CDR3 has 17 residues. CDR3: CSVEVQEKGSLLETQYF. The CDR3 coding sequence is TGCAGCGTTGAGGTACAGGAGAAGGGGAGTCTTCTGGAGACCCAGTACTTC.

The rearrangement joins TRBV6-5 to TRBJ2-2; D may be TRBD1 (6 bases). Trimming took off 8 bases at V and 4 bases at J, with 17 bases between the two ends. CDR1 MNHEY and CDR2 SVGAGI come from the germline V gene. This CDR3 spans 15 amino acids. In nucleotides, the CDR3 is TGTGCCAGCGGGGGACACCCGCGAGGCACCGGGGAGCTGTTTTTT. Translating gives CASGGHPRGTGELFF.

The V call is TRBV11-2, the J call TRBJ2-1, with 12 bases aligning to TRBD2. CDR1 is SGHAT, CDR2 FQNNGV, per germline. Trimming took 2 bases from V and 7 from J; bases not matched to a gene: 3. The CDR3 has 15 residues. The CDR3 loop reads CASSLLAGGRNEQFF. The CDR3 bases are TGTGCCAGCAGCTTACTAGCGGGAGGGAGGAATGAGCAGTTCTTC. Supplemented by reference TRBV11-2 and TRBJ2-1, the full variable domain reads EAGVAQSPRYKIIEKRQSVAFWCNPISGHATLYWYQQILGQGPKLLIQFQNNGVVDDSQLPKDRFSAERLKGVDSTLKIQPAKLEDSAVYLCASSLLAGGRNEQFFGPGTRLTVL.

With regard to this clone: Sequence at one end of the junction differs from germline and may be a read error. The chain is built from TRBV6-1 and TRBJ2-2; no firm D call. Per germline, CDR1 MNHNS and CDR2 SASEGT. The CDR3 has 14 amino acids. CDR3 residues: CANRWVVNAGELFF. The CDR3 bases are TGTGCCAACCGGTGGGTTGTGAACGCCGGGGAGCTGTTTTTT.

The rearrangement joins TRBV2 to TRBJ2-7; D perhaps matches TRBD2 (5 bases). The CDR3 loop spans 14 amino acids. CDR1 is SNHLY and CDR2 is FYNNEI in the germline V gene. Trimming stripped 8 bases from V and 0 bases from J, with 14 bases between. The CDR3 DNA follows: TGTGCCAGCGAAGGCGGTCGGGGCTCCTACGAGCAGTACTTC. Protein sequence: CASEGGRGSYEQYF.

V is TRBV5-4 and J is TRBJ2-7, with 7 positions matching TRBD1. Germline-derived CDR1 and CDR2 are SGHNT and YYREEE (reference sequence). This CDR3 comprises 15 residues. Losses at the gene ends were 4 bases for V and 6 bases for J; bases not matched to a gene: 13. The CDR3 here is CASSTETGTALEQYF. CDR3 nucleotide sequence: TGTGCCAGCAGCACCGAGACCGGGACAGCTCTCGAGCAGTACTTC.

The V and J genes are TRBV15 and TRBJ2-2; TRBD2 matches 11 bases. V trimming: 1 base; J trimming: 4 bases; junction bases outside the gene matches: 8. Germline values: CDR1 LNHNV, CDR2 YYDKDF (reference sequence). CDR3 length: 18 amino acids. The CDR3 is CATSRGTSGLPRTGELFF. Here the CDR3 DNA reads TGTGCCACCAGCAGAGGGACTAGCGGGCTGCCGCGCACCGGGGAGCTGTTTTTT. The full variable domain, completed using reference TRBV15 and TRBJ2-2, is DAMVIQNPRYQVTQFGKPVTLSCSQTLNHNVMYWYQQKSSQAPKLLFHYYDKDFNNEADTPDNFQSRRPNTSFCFLDIRSPGLGDTAMYLCATSRGTSGLPRTGELFFGEGSRLTVL.

The rearrangement uses TRBV4-1 and TRBJ1-6; D not resolved. Looked up from germline, CDR1 is MGHRA and CDR2 is YSYEKL. The CDR3 consists of 12 residues. Trimming pared 0 bases from V and 13 bases from J, leaving 7 bases between. The DNA of the CDR3 is TGCGCCAGCAGCCAAGATTCCCGGCCCCTCCACTTT. It specifies CASSQDSRPLHF.

V and J are TRBV27 and TRBJ2-7; D might be TRBD1 (5 bases). Germline CDR1 and CDR2: MNHEY and SMNVEV (reference sequence). With 8 bases removed from V and 3 bases from J, the gap between germline ends came to 14 bases. The CDR3 extends over 13 amino acids. The CDR3 here is CASGEGAHYEQYF. CDR3 coding DNA: TGTGCCAGCGGCGAAGGGGCTCACTACGAGCAGTACTTC.

The chain joins TRBV7-3 to TRBJ2-7, with 8 nucleotides matching TRBD2. Trimming removed 1 base from V and 3 bases from J; junction bases left unmatched: 5. Germline loops: CDR1 SGHTA, CDR2 FQGTGA. The CDR3 has 15 residues. CDR3 nucleotide sequence: TGTGCCAGCAGCTTAAGTAGCGGGGTGTACTACGAGCAGTACTTC. This translates into CASSLSSGVYYEQYF. Using reference TRBV7-3 and TRBJ2-7 for the parts outside the CDR3, the full variable domain is GAGVSQTPSNKVTEKGKYVELRCDPISGHTALYWYRQSLGQGPEFLIYFQGTGAADDSGLPNDRFFAVRPEGSVSTLKIQRTERGDSAVYLCASSLSSGVYYEQYFGPGTRLTVT.

The V call is TRBV5-5, the J call TRBJ1-1; unclear D gene. CDR1 SGHKS and CDR2 YYEKEE come from the germline V gene (reference sequence). The CDR3 loop spans 19 amino acids. The V end was cut by 2 bases, the J end by 0 bases, with 23 bases between. The CDR3 loop reads CASSFPELSTVAMNTEAFF. In DNA, the CDR3 is TGTGCCAGCAGCTTCCCAGAACTCTCGACGGTTGCGATGAACACTGAAGCTTTCTTT.

This clone was observed once. The chain uses TRBV9 and TRBJ1-4, with D possibly being TRBD1 (6 bases). Germline V gives CDR1 SGDLS, CDR2 YYNGEE. The CDR3 runs 19 residues. The germline V and J ends were trimmed by 2 bases and 10 bases, with 30 bases remaining between them. The CDR3 sequence: CASSVGPLGTWGTGGKLFF. DNA for the CDR3: TGTGCCAGCAGCGTGGGCCCCCTTGGGACATGGGGAACGGGTGGAAAACTGTTTTTT. Filled out from reference TRBV9 and TRBJ1-4, the complete variable domain reads DSGVTQTPKHLITATGQRVTLRCSPRSGDLSVYWYQQSLDQGLQFLIQYYNGEERAKGNILERFSAQQFPDLHSELNLSSLELGDSALYFCASSVGPLGTWGTGGKLFFGSGTQLSVL.

The gene calls are TRBV4-1 and TRBJ1-3; no reliable D call. CDR3 length: 14 residues. V lost 1 base and J lost 4, with 8 bases in between. CDR1 and CDR2 (germline): MGHRA, YSYEKL. CDR3 in DNA: TGCGCCAGCAGCCAAGTTAGGGCCGGAAACACCATATATTTT. Amino acids: CASSQVRAGNTIYF.

Only one count was recorded for this clone. V usage is TRBV6-5 and J usage is TRBJ2-7, with D possibly being TRBD1 (6 bases). Trimming left V 5 bases short and J 4 bases short, with 9 bases between. Germline CDR1 MNHEY, CDR2 SVGAGI. This CDR3 region has 12 residues. For the CDR3, the DNA is TGTGCCAGCAGTCACGACAGGTACGAGCAGTACTTC. This translates into CASSHDRYEQYF.

The chain joins TRBV19 to TRBJ2-7, with TRBD2 identical over 8 bases. V dropped 6 bases and J dropped 7; count of bases not matched to a gene: 14. Germline CDR1 reads LNHDA; CDR2 reads SQIVND (reference sequence). This CDR3 is built from 15 residues. The CDR3 protein is CASSPSAAGVYEQYF. CDR3 coding DNA: TGTGCCAGTAGCCCCTCGGCAGCGGGAGTTTATGAGCAGTACTTC.

The V and J genes are TRBV7-2 and TRBJ1-2, with D possibly matching TRBD1 (6 bases). This CDR3 has 15 amino acids. The V gene's germline CDR1 is SGHTA and CDR2 FQGNSA. The V end lost 1 base, the J end lost 1 base, and 10 bases lay between the germline ends. The CDR3 spells CASSLEPGDNYGYTF. CDR3 nucleotide sequence: TGTGCCAGCAGCTTAGAGCCAGGGGATAACTATGGCTACACCTTC.

The chain joins TRBV13 to TRBJ2-1, with 7 bases fitting TRBD1. Germline trimming cut 1 base from V and 0 bases from J; bases unmatched to any gene: 6. In germline, CDR1 is PRHDT, CDR2 FYEKMQ (reference sequence). This CDR3 is built from 17 residues. CDR3 DNA sequence: TGTGCCAGCAGCTTAGAGGGACAGCCAAGCTCCTACAATGAGCAGTTCTTC. Amino acid sequence: CASSLEGQPSSYNEQFF.

The J gene is TRBJ2-5, the V gene TRBV18; D call uncertain. Trimming stripped 4 bases from V and 1 base from J, with 4 bases between. Germline V gene data show CDR1 as KGHSH and CDR2 as LQKENI. CDR3 length: 12 residues. DNA of the CDR3: TGTGCCAGCTCACGTTCCCAAGAGACCCAGTACTTC. This gives the protein CASSRSQETQYF.

Regarding this clone: One junction end disagrees with the germline gene, perhaps due to a read error. The rearrangement joins TRBV7-8 to TRBJ2-1, with 8 bases lining up with TRBD2. The CDR3 has 15 amino acids. Germline CDR1 and CDR2: SGHVS and FQNEAQ. This chain's CDR3 is CASSPPSGGYNVQFF. CDR3 DNA sequence: TGTGCCAGCAGCCCACCCAGCGGGGGATACAATGTGCAGTTCTTC.

The J gene is TRBJ2-7, the V gene TRBV27, with a possible D match to TRBD1 (6 bases). Trimming pared 2 bases from V and 3 bases from J, leaving 14 bases between. The V gene's germline CDR1 is MNHEY and CDR2 SMNVEV (reference sequence). The CDR3 loop spans 15 amino acids. This CDR3 is CASSLTGNNNYEQYF. The CDR3 coding sequence is TGTGCCAGCAGTTTAACAGGGAACAACAACTACGAGCAGTACTTC.

The chain joins TRBV9 to TRBJ2-7; no clear D. With 4 bases removed from V and 6 bases from J, the gap between germline ends came to 14 bases. Germline CDR1 SGDLS, CDR2 YYNGEE. This CDR3 has 13 residues. The CDR3 reads CASSKYSDGEQYF. For the CDR3, the DNA is TGTGCCAGCAGCAAGTACTCGGACGGCGAGCAGTACTTC.

This chain joins TRBV30 and TRBJ1-1; D is unclear. CDR1 is GTSNPN, CDR2 SVGIG, per germline (reference sequence). The ends were cut back, 0 bases at V and 4 bases at J, with 21 bases in the middle. The CDR3 runs to 17 residues. The CDR3 spells CAWSVLGWEGRGTEAFF. CDR3 nucleotide sequence: TGTGCCTGGAGTGTCCTGGGGTGGGAAGGGAGAGGCACTGAAGCTTTCTTT. The complete variable domain, with remaining parts taken from reference TRBV30 and TRBJ1-1, reads SQTIHQWPATLVQPVGSPLSLECTVEGTSNPNLYWYRQAAGRGLQLLFYSVGIGQISSEVPQNLSASRPQDRQFILSSKKLLLSDSGFYLCAWSVLGWEGRGTEAFFGQGTRLTVV.

The chain couples TRBV4-1 to TRBJ2-1; no reliable D call. CDR1 MGHRA and CDR2 YSYEKL come from the germline V gene. CDR3 length: 14 amino acids. V shed 1 base and J shed 8 bases, with 12 bases lying between them. The DNA for the CDR3 is TGCGCCAGCAGCCAAGTAATCCTCCTACATGAGCAGTTCTTC. This codes for CASSQVILLHEQFF.

For this clone: The sample holds other DNA sequences that translate to the same CDR3. The J gene is TRBJ1-1, the V gene TRBV5-1, with D perhaps TRBD1 (5 bases). CDR3 length: 13 residues. Looked up from germline, CDR1 is SGHRS and CDR2 is YFSETQ. The V end lost 4 bases, the J end lost 0 bases, and 7 bases lay between the germline ends. The CDR3 nucleotides read TGCGCCAGCAGCCTGACAGTGAACACTGAAGCTTTCTTT. Amino acid sequence: CASSLTVNTEAFF.